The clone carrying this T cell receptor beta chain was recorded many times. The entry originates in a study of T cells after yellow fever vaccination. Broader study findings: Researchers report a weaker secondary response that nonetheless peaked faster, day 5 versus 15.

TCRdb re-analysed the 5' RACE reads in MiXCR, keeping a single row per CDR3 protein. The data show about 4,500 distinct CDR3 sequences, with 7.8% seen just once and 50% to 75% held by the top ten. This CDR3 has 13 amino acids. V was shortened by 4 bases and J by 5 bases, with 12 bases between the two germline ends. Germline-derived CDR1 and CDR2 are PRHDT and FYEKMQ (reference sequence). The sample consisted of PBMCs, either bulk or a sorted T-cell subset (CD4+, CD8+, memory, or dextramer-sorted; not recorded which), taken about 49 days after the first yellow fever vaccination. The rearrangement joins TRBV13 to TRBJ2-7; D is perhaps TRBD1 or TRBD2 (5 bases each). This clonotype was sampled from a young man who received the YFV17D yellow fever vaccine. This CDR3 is CASSSLGDHEQYV. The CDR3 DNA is TGTGCCAGCAGCTCCTTGGGGGACCACGAGCAGTACGTC.